This is a list of T cell receptor beta chains from one sample in a study of CD8 T cells in ankylosing spondylitis. One entry per CDR3 protein results from TCRdb running MiXCR on the 5' RACE reads. The table lists hundreds of thousands of distinct CDR3 sequences, approximately 12% of them singletons. Sample: blood, either unsorted or a sorted T cell fraction (not recorded which). The receptors stem from a male donor with ankylosing spondylitis. Both conserved end residues are part of each CDR3. Fields, in order: D gene, J gene, V gene, clone size, CDR3 DNA, CDR3 protein. The D gene is left open where the match is weak. The listing skips clone size in some rows; elsewhere it reads once, few, many or a size class.

>.|TRBJ2-1|TRBV20-1|.
TGCAGTGCTAGACTAGCTGGAGGCGCCTACAATGAGCAGTTCTTC
CSARLAGGAYNEQFF
>.|TRBJ1-1|TRBV7-4|.
TGTGCCAGCAGCCACCTTGGGGGCGCGGCGGAGAACACTGAAGCTTTCTTT
CASSHLGGAAENTEAFF
>.|TRBJ2-7|TRBV10-3|.
TGTGCCATCAGTGATGAAAGGAAGCGGTCCTACGAGCAGTACTTC
CAISDERKRSYEQYF
>.|TRBJ2-3|TRBV9|.
TGTGCCAGCAGCCCCGGTATGGATACGCAGTATTTT
CASSPGMDTQYF
>.|TRBJ2-7|TRBV20-1|many
TGCAGTGCTAGAGGCAAGTGGGACCTCTACGAGCAGTACTTC
CSARGKWDLYEQYF
>TRBD1|TRBJ1-1|TRBV20-1|few
TGCAGTGGTCGGGGGACAGGGGGCGTTTTCTTT
CSGRGTGGVFF
>.|TRBJ1-2|TRBV7-2|once
TGTGCCAGCAGCTTGGGGGGCAGCCTCACCTATGGCTACACCTTC
CASSLGGSLTYGYTF
>.|TRBJ1-1|TRBV25-1|many
TGTGCCAGCAGTGAATCCACAGGTTACACTGAAGCTTTCTTT
CASSESTGYTEAFF
>.|TRBJ2-3|TRBV7-2|many
TGTGCCAGCAGCCCCGAGACATCGAGCGTCGGGCAGTATTTT
CASSPETSSVGQYF
>.|TRBJ2-7|TRBV5-1|few
TGCGCCAGCAGCGTTACTGCCCCCTACGAGCAGTACTTC
CASSVTAPYEQYF
>.|TRBJ1-6|TRBV7-3|many
TGTGCCAGCAGCTTAGGCCCAGGGAATTCACCCCTCCACTTT
CASSLGPGNSPLHF
>.|TRBJ2-7|TRBV11-2|.
TGTGCCAGCAGGGAGATCAGGCGTTACGAGCAGTACTTC
CASREIRRYEQYF
>.|TRBJ2-7|TRBV7-2|few
TGTGCCAGCAGCTTAGCGCCTAGTGGGTACGAGCAGTACTTC
CASSLAPSGYEQYF
>.|TRBJ2-5|TRBV7-2|.
TGTGCCAGCAGCTTAGCTGTCACGGGCGTTGAGACCCAGTACTTC
CASSLAVTGVETQYF
>TRBD1|TRBJ1-1|TRBV6-5|few
TGTGCCAGCAGATACAGGGGCGAGAACACTGAAGCTTTCTTT
CASRYRGENTEAFF
>.|TRBJ1-1|TRBV5-1|few
TGCGCCAGCCGGACGGACAGCCGCTCACCTAACACTGAAGCTTTCTTT
CASRTDSRSPNTEAFF
>.|TRBJ1-2|TRBV11-2|few
TGTGCCAGCAGCTTAGGGACCGCCGATTACTATGGCTACACCTTC
CASSLGTADYYGYTF
>.|TRBJ2-3|TRBV10-3|many
TGTGCCATCAGTGAGTGGGGGGGCCGCTCCACAGATACGCAGTATTTT
CAISEWGGRSTDTQYF
>.|TRBJ1-1|TRBV28|.
TGTGCCAGCACCACTGAAGGGGGTCGGGGCACTGAAGCTTTCTTT
CASTTEGGRGTEAFF
>TRBD2|TRBJ2-1|TRBV29-1|.
TGCAGCGTTCTTCCTCGCCTACTAGCGAAAAATGAGCAGTTCTTC
CSVLPRLLAKNEQFF
>.|TRBJ2-6|TRBV11-2|many
TGTGCCAGCAGCTTAAGATCCAGCCAGTTTGGGGCCAACGTCCTGACTTTC
CASSLRSSQFGANVLTF
>.|TRBJ1-1|TRBV5-1|few
TGCGCCAGCAGCTTGTTCGGGAGGCACACTGAAGCTTTCTTT
CASSLFGRHTEAFF
>.|TRBJ2-7|TRBV12-3/TRBV12-4|few
TGTGCCAGCAGTTTTAAGGGAGGTATCTCCTACGAGCAGTACTTC
CASSFKGGISYEQYF
>.|TRBJ1-6|TRBV5-1|few
TGCGCCAGCAGCTTGGAATCGGGACGGGATAATTCACCCCTCCACTTT
CASSLESGRDNSPLHF
>.|TRBJ2-6|TRBV6-2/TRBV6-3|.
TGTGCCAGCAGTTTCTACGAGGTCGGGAACGTCCTGACTTTC
CASSFYEVGNVLTF
>TRBD2|TRBJ2-1|TRBV20-1|many
TGCAGTGCTAGGGATTCTAGCGGGAGCTCCTACAATGAGCAGTTCTTC
CSARDSSGSSYNEQFF
>.|TRBJ1-2|TRBV18|.
TGTGCCAGCTCACCCCAATCTACAGCCAACTATGGCTACACCTTC
CASSPQSTANYGYTF
>TRBD1|TRBJ2-3|TRBV7-8|.
TGTGCCAGCAGCCTGACGGGACAGGGACGAGATACGCAGTATTTT
CASSLTGQGRDTQYF
>.|TRBJ2-3|TRBV20-1|.
TGCAGTGCCCAAAGGGGAGGCCGGGGCACAGATACGCAGTATTTT
CSAQRGGRGTDTQYF
>.|TRBJ2-7|TRBV5-6|.
TGTGCCAGCAGCTTGCAGGGCCATTACGAGCAGTACTTC
CASSLQGHYEQYF
>.|TRBJ1-1|TRBV7-8|few
TGTGCCAGCAGCTTAGCGCCAGATAACACTGAAGCTTTCTTT
CASSLAPDNTEAFF
>TRBD2|TRBJ2-7|TRBV18|.
TGTGCCAGCTCACCCGTAGCGGGAGTTATATCCGAGCAGTACTTC
CASSPVAGVISEQYF
>.|TRBJ2-1|TRBV4-2|.
TGTGCCAGCAGCCAAGATCCTTCCCGTCGGGGGGCTCAGTACAATGAGCAGTTCTTC
CASSQDPSRRGAQYNEQFF
>TRBD2|TRBJ2-2|TRBV24-1|few
TGTGCCACCAGTGATTTAGGGGGTAGCGGGATGAACACCGGGGAGCTGTTTTTT
CATSDLGGSGMNTGELFF
>TRBD1|TRBJ1-2|TRBV12-3/TRBV12-4|many
TGTGCCAGCAGAGAAGCGGGACAGCGTCATGGCTACACCTTC
CASREAGQRHGYTF
>.|TRBJ1-1|TRBV15|.
TGTGCCACCAGCAGACCGCTAATGAACACTGAAGCTTTCTTT
CATSRPLMNTEAFF
>.|TRBJ2-5|TRBV20-1|.
TGCAGTGCTGTACGGGACCAAGAGACCCAGTACTTC
CSAVRDQETQYF
>.|TRBJ1-2|TRBV6-4|.
TGTGCCAGCAGTGAAAAGTCCGGAGTGTACAACTATGGCTACACCTTC
CASSEKSGVYNYGYTF
>TRBD1|TRBJ1-2|TRBV30|many
TGTGCCTGGAGTGTGGGACAGGGCAACTATGGCTACACCTTC
CAWSVGQGNYGYTF
>.|TRBJ2-1|TRBV20-1|many
TGCAGTGCTATACAGGGATCCTACAATGAGCAGTTCTTC
CSAIQGSYNEQFF
>TRBD1|TRBJ1-1|TRBV10-2|.
TGCGCCAGCAGTGACTTCGAACAGGGGGAAATGAACACTGAAGCTTTCTTT
CASSDFEQGEMNTEAFF
>.|TRBJ2-5|TRBV2|.
TGTGCCAGCAGAGGTCGGGGAGAGACCCAGTACTTC
CASRGRGETQYF
>.|TRBJ1-2|TRBV4-3|many
TGCGCCAGCAGCCAATGGGCTAACTATGGCTACACCTTC
CASSQWANYGYTF
>.|TRBJ2-1|TRBV20-1|few
TGCAGTGCTAGAGATCGAGGATCTGAGCAGTTCTTC
CSARDRGSEQFF
>.|TRBJ2-7|TRBV20-1|many
TGCAGTGCTGGGCCCTCTCCTGTCCACGAGCAGTACTTC
CSAGPSPVHEQYF
>TRBD2|TRBJ2-7|TRBV20-1|few
TGCAGTGCTAGTCCCGCTAGCGGGACGGATGAGCAGTACTTC
CSASPASGTDEQYF
>TRBD2|TRBJ2-4|TRBV20-1|.
TGCAGTGCGATCGCTAGCGGAGGAGCCAAAAACATTCAGTACTTC
CSAIASGGAKNIQYF
>.|TRBJ2-5|TRBV12-2|many
TGTGCAAGTCGCTTAGCCAACCCGGGGTTGGGGGATAGGGAGACCCAGTACTTC
CASRLANPGLGDRETQYF
>.|TRBJ1-2|TRBV29-1|.
TGCAGCGTTGACGGGGGGCACGGCTACACCTTC
CSVDGGHGYTF
>.|TRBJ2-7|TRBV10-3|.
TGTGCGACTGGCGGGGAAGTTTCCTACGAGCAGTACTTC
CATGGEVSYEQYF